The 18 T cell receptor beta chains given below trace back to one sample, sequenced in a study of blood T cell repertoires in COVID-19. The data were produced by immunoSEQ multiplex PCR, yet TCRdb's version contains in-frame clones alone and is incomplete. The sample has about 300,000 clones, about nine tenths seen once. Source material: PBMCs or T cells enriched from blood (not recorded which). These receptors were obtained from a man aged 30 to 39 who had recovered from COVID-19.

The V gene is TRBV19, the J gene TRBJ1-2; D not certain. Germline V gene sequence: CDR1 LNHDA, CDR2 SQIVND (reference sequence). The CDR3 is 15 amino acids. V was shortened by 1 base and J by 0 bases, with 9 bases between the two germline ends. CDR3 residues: CASSIGGGTNYGYTF. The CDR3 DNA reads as TGTGCCAGTAGTATAGGTGGCGGAACTAACTATGGCTACACCTTC.

The DNA of the CDR3 is TGCGCCAGCAGCCAAGCTCTTAGCGGGAGGGCAGACAATGAGCAGTTCTTC. This encodes CASSQALSGRADNEQFF. The genes are TRBV4-1 and TRBJ2-1, with TRBD2 matching over 11 bases. V shed 1 base, J shed 5 bases, and the junction held 7 bases outside the gene matches. Germline assignment: CDR1 MGHRA and CDR2 YSYEKL. This CDR3 is 17 amino acids long.

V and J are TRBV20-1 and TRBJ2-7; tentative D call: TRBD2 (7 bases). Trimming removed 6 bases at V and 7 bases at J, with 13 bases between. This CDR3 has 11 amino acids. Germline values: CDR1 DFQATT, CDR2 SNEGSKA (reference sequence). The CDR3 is CSATGGQEQYF. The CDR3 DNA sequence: TGCAGTGCCACGGGGGGCCAGGAGCAGTACTTC.

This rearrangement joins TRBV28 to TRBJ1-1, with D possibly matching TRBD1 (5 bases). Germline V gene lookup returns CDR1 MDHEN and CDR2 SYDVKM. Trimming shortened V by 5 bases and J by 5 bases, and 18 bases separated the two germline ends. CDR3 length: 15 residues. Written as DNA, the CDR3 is TGTGCCAGCAGTCCCTCCCAAGGGGCAGGGACTGAAGCTTTCTTT. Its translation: CASSPSQGAGTEAFF.

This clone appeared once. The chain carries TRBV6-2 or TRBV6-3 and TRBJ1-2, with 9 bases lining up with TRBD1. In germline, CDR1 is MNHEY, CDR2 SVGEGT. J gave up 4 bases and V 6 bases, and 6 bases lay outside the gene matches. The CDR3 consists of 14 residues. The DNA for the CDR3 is TGTGCCAGCAGCCAACAGGGGGCTGGCTATGGCTACACCTTC. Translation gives CASSQQGAGYGYTF.

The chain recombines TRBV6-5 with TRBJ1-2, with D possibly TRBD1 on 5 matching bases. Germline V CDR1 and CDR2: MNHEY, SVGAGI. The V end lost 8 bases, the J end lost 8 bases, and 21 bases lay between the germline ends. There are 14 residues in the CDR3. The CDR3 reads CASLVFEKGWGYTF. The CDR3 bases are TGTGCCAGCCTGGTCTTCGAAAAGGGGTGGGGCTACACCTTC.

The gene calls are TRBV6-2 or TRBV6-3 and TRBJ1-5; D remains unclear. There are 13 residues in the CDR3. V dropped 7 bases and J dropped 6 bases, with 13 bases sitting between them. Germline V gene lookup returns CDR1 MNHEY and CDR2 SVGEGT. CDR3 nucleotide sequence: TGTGCCAGCACCCCAGAGATTCCTCAGCCCCAGCATTTT. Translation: CASTPEIPQPQHF.

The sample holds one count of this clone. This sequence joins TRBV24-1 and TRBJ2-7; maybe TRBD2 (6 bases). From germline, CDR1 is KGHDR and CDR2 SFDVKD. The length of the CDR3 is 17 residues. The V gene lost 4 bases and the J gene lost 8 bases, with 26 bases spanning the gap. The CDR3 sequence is CATSDPLSDNLAGKQYF. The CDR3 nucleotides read TGTGCCACCAGTGACCCGTTATCGGACAACTTGGCGGGAAAGCAGTACTTC.

CDR3 loop: CASSSRDTYTEPLHF. Here the CDR3 DNA reads TGCGCCAGCAGCTCCCGGGACACCTATACGGAACCCCTCCACTTT. This chain uses TRBV5-1 with TRBJ1-6, with D possibly matching TRBD1 (6 bases). Trimming removed 3 bases at V and 12 bases at J, with 19 bases between. CDR1 is SGHRS and CDR2 is YFSETQ in the germline V gene. The CDR3 length is 15 residues.

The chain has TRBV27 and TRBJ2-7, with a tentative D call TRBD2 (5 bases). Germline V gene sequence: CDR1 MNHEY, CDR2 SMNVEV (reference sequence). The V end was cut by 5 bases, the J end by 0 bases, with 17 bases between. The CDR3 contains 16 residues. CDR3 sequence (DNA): TGTGCCAGCAGTCCCAGGACGGGGAAGAGCTCCTACGAGCAGTACTTC. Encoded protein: CASSPRTGKSSYEQYF.

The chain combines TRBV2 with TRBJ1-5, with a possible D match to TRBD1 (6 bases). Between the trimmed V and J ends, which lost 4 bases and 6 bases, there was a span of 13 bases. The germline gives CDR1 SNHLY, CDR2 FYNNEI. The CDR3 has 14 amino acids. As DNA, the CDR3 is TGTGCCAGCAGTGTCGGGCAGGGGAGTCAGCCCCAGCATTTT. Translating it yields CASSVGQGSQPQHF.

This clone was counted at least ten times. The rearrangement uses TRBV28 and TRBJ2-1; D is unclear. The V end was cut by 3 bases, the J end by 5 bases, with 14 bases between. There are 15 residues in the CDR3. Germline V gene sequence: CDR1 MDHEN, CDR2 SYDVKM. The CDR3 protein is CASSLRTRSNNEQFF. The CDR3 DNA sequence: TGTGCCAGCAGTTTGCGTACGAGGAGCAACAATGAGCAGTTCTTC.

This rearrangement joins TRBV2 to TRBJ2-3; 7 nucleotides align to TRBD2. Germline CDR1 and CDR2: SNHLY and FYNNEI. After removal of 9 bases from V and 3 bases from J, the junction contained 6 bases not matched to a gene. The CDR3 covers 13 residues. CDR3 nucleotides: TGTGCCAGTCGGGAGGTTCGAACAGATACGCAGTATTTT. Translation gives CASREVRTDTQYF.

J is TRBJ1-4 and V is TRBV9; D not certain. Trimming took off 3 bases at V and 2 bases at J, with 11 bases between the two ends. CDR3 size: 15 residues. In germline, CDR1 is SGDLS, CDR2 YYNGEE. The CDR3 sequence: CASSEQQKTNEKLFF. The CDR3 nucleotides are TGTGCCAGCAGCGAACAACAGAAGACTAATGAAAAACTGTTTTTT.

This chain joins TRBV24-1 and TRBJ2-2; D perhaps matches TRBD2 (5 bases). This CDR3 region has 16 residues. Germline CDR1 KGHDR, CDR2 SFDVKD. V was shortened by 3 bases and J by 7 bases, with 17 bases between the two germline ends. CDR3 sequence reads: CATSDPHMRADGELFF. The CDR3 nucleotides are TGTGCCACCAGTGATCCACATATGAGGGCGGACGGGGAGCTGTTTTTT.

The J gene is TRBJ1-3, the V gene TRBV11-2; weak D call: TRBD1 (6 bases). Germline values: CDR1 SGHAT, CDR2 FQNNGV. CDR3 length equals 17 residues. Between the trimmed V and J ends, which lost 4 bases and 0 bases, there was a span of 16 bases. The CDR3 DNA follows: TGTGCCAGCAGCTCCGGGGGGGCCTTTCTCTCTGGAAACACCATATATTTT. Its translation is CASSSGGAFLSGNTIYF.

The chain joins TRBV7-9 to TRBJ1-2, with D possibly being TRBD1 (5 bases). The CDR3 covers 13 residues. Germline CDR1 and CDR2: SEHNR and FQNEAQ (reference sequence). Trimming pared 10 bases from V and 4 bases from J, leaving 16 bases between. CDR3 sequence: CATPHGASYGYTF. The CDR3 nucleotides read TGTGCCACCCCTCATGGGGCGAGCTATGGCTACACCTTC.

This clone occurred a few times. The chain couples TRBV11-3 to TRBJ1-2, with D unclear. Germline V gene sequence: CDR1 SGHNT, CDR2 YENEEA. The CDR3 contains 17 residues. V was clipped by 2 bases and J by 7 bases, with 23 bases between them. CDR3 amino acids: CASSLRNGGNPLAGYTF. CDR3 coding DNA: TGTGCCAGCAGCTTACGGAACGGAGGGAACCCTTTGGCTGGCTACACCTTC.